These 14 T cell receptor beta chains share one sample of origin, sequenced in a study of T cells in Graves' hyperthyroidism and ophthalmopathy. TCR beta CDR3 regions were amplified from RNA. First-round RT-PCR with HTBI primers amplified the TCR CDR3 region. TCRdb reprocessed the multiplex PCR reads with MiXCR, giving one entry per CDR3 protein. The sample has around 610,000 distinct CDR3 sequences, roughly 14% seen once. The sequencing sample was made of blood. The receptors derive from a woman aged 40 to 49 with Graves' ophthalmopathy.

This clonotype showed up many times. The chain is built from TRBV6-1 and TRBJ2-2, with TRBD2 as a possible D gene (6 bases). This CDR3 contains 15 residues. CDR1 is MNHNS and CDR2 is SASEGT in the germline V gene. V shed 7 bases and J shed 6 bases, with 18 bases lying between them. The CDR3 sequence: CASTRSGAGPGELFF. CDR3 nucleotide sequence: TGTGCCAGCACTAGGTCGGGAGCGGGTCCCGGGGAGCTGTTTTTT.

This clonotype was found many times. J is TRBJ1-1 and V is TRBV28, with a tentative D call TRBD1 (5 bases). The V end lost 2 bases, the J end lost 4 bases, and 14 bases lay between the germline ends. The CDR3 extends over 15 amino acids. The germline gives CDR1 MDHEN, CDR2 SYDVKM. CDR3 in amino acids: CASSLPATGGTEAFF. The CDR3 DNA reads as TGTGCCAGCAGTTTACCCGCGACGGGGGGCACTGAAGCTTTCTTT.

This clonotype was seen many times. The chain combines TRBV27 with TRBJ2-1; TRBD2 matches 7 bases. This CDR3 has 14 residues. From germline, CDR1 is MNHEY and CDR2 SMNVEV (reference sequence). Losses at the gene ends were 3 bases for V and 9 bases for J; bases not matched to a gene: 8. The CDR3 sequence: CASSLGGEFGEQFF. DNA for the CDR3: TGTGCCAGCAGTTTGGGAGGGGAGTTTGGTGAGCAGTTCTTC.

At least ten counts were recorded for this clonotype. The V gene is TRBV12-3 or TRBV12-4, the J gene TRBJ2-7; tentatively, D is TRBD1 (6 bases). V lost 4 bases, J lost 5 bases, and 12 bases lay in between. CDR3 size: 13 residues. For the CDR3, the DNA is TGTGCCAGCAGTTACAGGGAAACGAACGAGCAGTACTTC. This gives the protein CASSYRETNEQYF.

This clonotype was seen repeatedly, ten times or more. This CDR3 reads CASTQGTLNTEAFF. DNA for the CDR3: TGCGCCAGCACCCAGGGGACACTGAACACTGAAGCTTTCTTT. The J gene is TRBJ1-1, the V gene TRBV4-3, with D possibly being TRBD1 (6 bases). The germline V and J ends were trimmed by 7 bases and 0 bases, with 12 bases remaining between them. The CDR3 is 14 amino acids. CDR1 and CDR2 (germline): LGHNA, YSLEER.

There are many counts of this clonotype. CDR3 DNA: TGTGCCAGCAGTTGGACTAGCGGGATTCGCGAGCAGTACTTC. Its translation: CASSWTSGIREQYF. The rearrangement uses TRBV28 and TRBJ2-7; the match to TRBD2 covers 12 bases. The trim removed 4 bases at V and 6 bases at J, leaving 4 bases unmatched. The CDR3 is 14 residues long. Per the germline V gene, CDR1 is MDHEN and CDR2 is SYDVKM.

This clonotype was detected only a few times. This chain uses TRBV10-3 with TRBJ2-2, with 8 nucleotides matching TRBD2. The CDR3 sequence is 17 residues long. Losses at the gene ends were 0 bases for V and 4 bases for J; bases not matched to a gene: 7. Germline-derived CDR1 and CDR2 are ENHRY and SYGVKD. Here the CDR3 reads CAISESSGGPGTGELFF. In DNA form, the CDR3 reads TGTGCCATCAGTGAGTCGTCGGGAGGGCCTGGCACCGGGGAGCTGTTTTTT.

The V gene is TRBV29-1, the J gene TRBJ2-6; tentative D call: TRBD2 (6 bases). Germline assignment: CDR1 SQVTM and CDR2 ANQGSEA. V lost 4 bases and J 3 bases, leaving 7 bases between the germline ends. The CDR3 runs to 13 residues. CDR3 amino acids: CSVAGVGANVLTF. In DNA form, the CDR3 reads TGCAGCGTTGCGGGAGTTGGGGCCAACGTCCTGACTTTC.

At least ten counts were recorded for this clonotype. This sequence joins TRBV6-1 and TRBJ1-5; D is perhaps TRBD1 (6 bases). Looked up from germline, CDR1 is MNHNS and CDR2 is SASEGT. The V and J ends lost 4 bases and 7 bases respectively, with 14 bases between them. The CDR3 has 14 amino acids. The CDR3 DNA sequence: TGTGCCAGCAGTGCAAATCAGGGGCTCCAGCCCCAGCATTTT. The encoded protein is CASSANQGLQPQHF.

This clonotype occurred many times. The chain joins TRBV7-3 to TRBJ2-5; 11 nucleotides align to TRBD2. Germline V lookup: CDR1 SGHTA, CDR2 FQGTGA. Losses at the gene ends were 5 bases for V and 7 bases for J; bases not matched to a gene: 6. There are 14 residues in the CDR3. CDR3 coding DNA: TGTGCCAGCAGCCCTAGCGGGAGGTTGGCGACCCAGTACTTC. Amino acids: CASSPSGRLATQYF.

There are many counts of this clonotype. The V call is TRBV20-1, the J call TRBJ2-7, with D perhaps TRBD1 or TRBD2 (5 bases each). V was cut by 5 bases and J by 4 bases, with 18 bases left in between. This CDR3 has 14 amino acids. Germline CDR1 DFQATT, CDR2 SNEGSKA (reference sequence). The CDR3 sequence: CSALGGTDGYEQYF. The CDR3 region has the DNA TGCAGTGCTTTAGGTGGGACGGACGGGTACGAGCAGTACTTC.

There are many counts of this clonotype. This chain uses TRBV6-5 with TRBJ1-3; D ambiguous. The CDR3 totals 17 residues. V was shortened by 0 bases and J by 0 bases, with 12 bases between the two germline ends. CDR1 and CDR2 from the germline V gene are MNHEY and SVGAGI. The CDR3 protein is CASSYSIFEVSGNTIYF. As DNA, the CDR3 is TGTGCCAGCAGTTACTCGATTTTCGAGGTCTCTGGAAACACCATATATTTT.

This clonotype was recorded many times. The chain joins TRBV5-1 to TRBJ2-7; 7 nucleotides agree with TRBD1. V lost 2 bases and J lost 5; bases outside the gene matches: 7. The germline V gene has CDR1 SGHRS and CDR2 YFSETQ. The CDR3 sequence is 14 residues long. The CDR3 nucleotides are TGCGCCAGCAGCTTACGAGACAGGGCCGACGAGCAGTACTTC. Translating gives CASSLRDRADEQYF.

This clonotype has a count of ten or more. The chain recombines TRBV29-1 with TRBJ1-2; 10 nucleotides align to TRBD1. CDR1 SQVTM and CDR2 ANQGSEA come from the germline V gene. Unmatched junction bases numbered 3, after V lost 4 bases and J lost 4 bases. The CDR3 totals 13 residues. DNA of the CDR3: TGCAGCGTTGGGACAGGGGGGGTCTATGGCTACACCTTC. This translates into CSVGTGGVYGYTF.